Listed below are T cell receptor beta chains from one sample, sequenced in a study of a mutant IDH1 vaccine in newly diagnosed glioma. TCRdb keeps only in-frame clones here, not all; method: immunoSEQ multiplex PCR. The sample includes 80,000 to 100,000 clones, roughly 80% of them seen just once. The sample in question was PBMCs, obtained from a glioma patient treated with radiotherapy, temozolomide or both. The origin of the receptors is a man aged 40-49 years with glioma. Some clones in this sample may be carry-over from other donors' samples. CDR3s include the opening cysteine and the closing phenylalanine or tryptophan. A D gene is named only where the DNA matches it firmly. Size tells how often a clone was seen (once, few, many) or the class of an expanded clone, and some rows leave it out.

J | V | D | size | DNA | CDR3
TRBJ2-1 | TRBV5-1 | TRBD1 | NA | TGCGCCAGCAGGACCGGGACAGGGGGCAATGAGCAGTTCTTC | CASRTGTGGNEQFF
TRBJ2-1 | TRBV7-9 | TRBD2 | NA | TGTGCCAGCAGCTTAGGTCCGAAGCGGGGGGTTTACAATGAGCAGTTCTTC | CASSLGPKRGVYNEQFF
TRBJ2-1 | TRBV5-6 | NA | NA | TGTGCCAGCAGCTACGCGGGTGAGCAGTTCTTC | CASSYAGEQFF
TRBJ2-7 | TRBV5-1 | NA | NA | TGCGCCAGCAGCTGGACTGTACTAGGCGAGCAGTACTTC | CASSWTVLGEQYF
TRBJ1-6 | TRBV19 | NA | NA | TGTGCCAGTCAACCGGGATATGGGGCTTCACCCCTCCACTTT | CASQPGYGASPLHF
TRBJ1-5 | TRBV6-6 | NA | NA | TGTGCCAGCAGTTACCCCGGACAACAGCCCCAGCATTTT | CASSYPGQQPQHF
TRBJ1-1 | TRBV7-9 | NA | NA | TGTGCCAGCAGCTTAGACAGCTACACTGAAGCTTTCTTT | CASSLDSYTEAFF
TRBJ1-1 | TRBV4-1 | NA | NA | TGCGCCAGCAGCCTACGACAGTCACCGCTGAACACTGAAGCTTTCTTT | CASSLRQSPLNTEAFF
TRBJ1-1 | TRBV5-1 | TRBD1 | NA | TGCGCCAGCAAGTCGGGGGACAGGGACCACACTGAAGCTTTCTTT | CASKSGDRDHTEAFF
TRBJ2-7 | TRBV19 | TRBD1 | NA | TGTGCCAGTAGTCCAACCGGGAAGGGACAGGGAATCCACGAGCAGTACTTC | CASSPTGKGQGIHEQYF
TRBJ2-5 | TRBV4-1 | TRBD1 | few | TGCGCCAGCAGCCACGATACAGGGGGCCGAGAGACCCAGTACTTC | CASSHDTGGRETQYF
TRBJ2-7 | TRBV7-2 | NA | NA | TGTGCCAGCAGCTTCCGGGACACTTCCTACGAGCAGTACTTC | CASSFRDTSYEQYF
TRBJ1-2 | TRBV7-8 | TRBD1 | few | TGTGCCAGCAGTTCCGGGGACAGGGGAGATTATGGCTACACCTTC | CASSSGDRGDYGYTF
TRBJ2-5 | TRBV2 | TRBD2 | once | TGTGCCAGCAGTGAAGCGTGGCTAGCGGGGGACTCAAAAGAGACCCAGTACTTC | CASSEAWLAGDSKETQYF
TRBJ1-2 | TRBV5-4 | NA | NA | TGTGCCAGCAGCTTGGGCAGGGATGGCTACACCTTC | CASSLGRDGYTF
TRBJ2-1 | TRBV4-1 | NA | NA | TGCGCCAGCAGCCAGCATCCCCGGGACTCCAGAGGGGGGGAGCAGTTCTTC | CASSQHPRDSRGGEQFF
TRBJ1-1 | TRBV7-3 | NA | NA | TGTGCCAGCAGCTTACCGCCCACGCGAGTTACTGAAGCTTTCTTT | CASSLPPTRVTEAFF
TRBJ2-1 | TRBV5-4 | TRBD2 | NA | TGTGCCAGCAGCCCCGGCGGGGGGGCCGTCAATGAGCAGTTCTTC | CASSPGGGAVNEQFF
TRBJ2-7 | TRBV10-3 | NA | NA | TGTGCCATCAGCAAGGGTACCTACGAGCAGTACTTC | CAISKGTYEQYF
TRBJ1-6 | TRBV30 | NA | NA | TGTGCCTGGAGTCCAGGGCTCTCCTATAATTCACCCCTCCACTTT | CAWSPGLSYNSPLHF
TRBJ2-5 | TRBV7-8 | TRBD1 | NA | TGTGCCAGCACCTTGGCGGGACAGGGTCATCGGGAGACCCAGTACTTC | CASTLAGQGHRETQYF
TRBJ1-2 | TRBV5-8 | NA | NA | TGTGCCAGCAGCTTACGGGGAGAGGGCTATGGCTACACCTTC | CASSLRGEGYGYTF
TRBJ1-2 | TRBV2 | NA | NA | TGTGCCAGCAGCGAGGGGCCGGGGGTTTTCTATGGCTACACCTTC | CASSEGPGVFYGYTF
TRBJ1-1 | TRBV10-2 | TRBD1 | NA | TGCGCCAGCAGTGAGTGGGGACAGGGGGAGACTGAAGCTTTCTTT | CASSEWGQGETEAFF
TRBJ1-1 | TRBV6-1 | NA | NA | TGTGCCAGCAAGACCAACACTGAAGCTTTCTTT | CASKTNTEAFF
TRBJ2-7 | TRBV5-6 | NA | NA | TGTGCCAGCAGCTTTACTCCCTCACGATCGGGGTACGAGCAGTACTTC | CASSFTPSRSGYEQYF
TRBJ1-4 | TRBV7-9 | TRBD1 | NA | TGTGCCAGCAGCTCCGACAGGGGGCACGGAAAACTGTTTTTT | CASSSDRGHGKLFF
TRBJ2-1 | TRBV7-9 | TRBD1 | NA | TGTGCCAGCAGCCCGATCCCGGGACAGGGGGCTTCCTACAATGAGCAGTTCTTC | CASSPIPGQGASYNEQFF
TRBJ2-3 | TRBV9 | NA | NA | TGTGCCAGCAGCGTAGGGGGGCGGGATACGCAGTATTTT | CASSVGGRDTQYF
TRBJ1-1 | TRBV19 | NA | NA | TGTGCCAGTCGGACCGGCCTGGGGGAAGCTTTCTTT | CASRTGLGEAFF
TRBJ1-3 | TRBV6-1 | TRBD1 | NA | TGTGCCAGCTACAGGGGGCCCTCTGGAAACACCATATATTTT | CASYRGPSGNTIYF
TRBJ2-6 | TRBV5-1 | TRBD2 | NA | TGCGCCAGCAGCTTGACTAGCGGGGGGTCTGGGGCCAACGTCCTGACTTTC | CASSLTSGGSGANVLTF
TRBJ1-1 | TRBV4-1 | NA | NA | TGCGCCAGCAGCCAGCAGGGCGTCGACACTGAAGCTTTCTTT | CASSQQGVDTEAFF
TRBJ1-3 | TRBV6-5 | NA | NA | TGTGCCAGCACAGGGATAGGAAACACCATATATTTT | CASTGIGNTIYF
TRBJ2-1 | TRBV20-1 | NA | NA | TGCAGTGCTAGCGGGGGCAATGAGCAGTTCTTC | CSASGGNEQFF
TRBJ2-7 | TRBV5-1 | NA | NA | TGCGCCAGCAACCCGGGTGGCGAAGGAGGGGAGCAGTACTTC | CASNPGGEGGEQYF